This T cell receptor (beta chain) was found in a study of T-cell memory formation after mild COVID-19. About the study: Largely donor-specific sequence clusters came from two donors. The study, taken as a whole, reports: Mainly in CM and EM were contracting CD4+ clones; CD8+ were in EMRA. From day 15 to 85, contracting clones were balanced between CD4 and CD8, whereas later expanders leaned toward CD4+.

MiXCR, applied by TCRdb to the 5' RACE reads, yields one record per CDR3 protein. This table holds about 560,000 distinct CDR3 sequences, about a fifth found once. About this clonotype: The antigen is unknown.

The sample taken for sequencing was PBMCs or a T cell subset sorted from them (not recorded which). The source of this sequence is an adult woman who had mild COVID-19 (a few samples of this study predate the infection). Cell type and time point are not known.

In nucleotides, the CDR3 is TGTGCCAGCACTACCCTGGACAGGGAGAACACTGAAGCTTTCTTT. This sequence encodes CASTTLDRENTEAFF. V and J are TRBV5-6 and TRBJ1-1; 8 positions agree with TRBD1. The CDR3 is 15 residues long. Germline V gene data show CDR1 as SGHDT and CDR2 as YYEEEE. The V gene end was trimmed by 6 bases and the J gene end by 1 base; junction bases not matched to a gene: 8.